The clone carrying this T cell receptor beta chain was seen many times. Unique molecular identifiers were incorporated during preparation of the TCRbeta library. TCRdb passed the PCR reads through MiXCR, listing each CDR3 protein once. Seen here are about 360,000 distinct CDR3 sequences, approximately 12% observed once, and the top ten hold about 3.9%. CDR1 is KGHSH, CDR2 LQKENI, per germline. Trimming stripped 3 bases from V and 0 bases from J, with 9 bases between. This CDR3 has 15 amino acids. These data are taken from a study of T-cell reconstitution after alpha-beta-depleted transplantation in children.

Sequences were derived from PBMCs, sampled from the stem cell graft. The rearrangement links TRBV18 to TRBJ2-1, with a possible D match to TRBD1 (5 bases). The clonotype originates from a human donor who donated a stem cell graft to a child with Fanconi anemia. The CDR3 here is CASSPTGSSYNEQFF. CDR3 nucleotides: TGTGCCAGCTCACCCACAGGCAGCTCCTACAATGAGCAGTTCTTC.